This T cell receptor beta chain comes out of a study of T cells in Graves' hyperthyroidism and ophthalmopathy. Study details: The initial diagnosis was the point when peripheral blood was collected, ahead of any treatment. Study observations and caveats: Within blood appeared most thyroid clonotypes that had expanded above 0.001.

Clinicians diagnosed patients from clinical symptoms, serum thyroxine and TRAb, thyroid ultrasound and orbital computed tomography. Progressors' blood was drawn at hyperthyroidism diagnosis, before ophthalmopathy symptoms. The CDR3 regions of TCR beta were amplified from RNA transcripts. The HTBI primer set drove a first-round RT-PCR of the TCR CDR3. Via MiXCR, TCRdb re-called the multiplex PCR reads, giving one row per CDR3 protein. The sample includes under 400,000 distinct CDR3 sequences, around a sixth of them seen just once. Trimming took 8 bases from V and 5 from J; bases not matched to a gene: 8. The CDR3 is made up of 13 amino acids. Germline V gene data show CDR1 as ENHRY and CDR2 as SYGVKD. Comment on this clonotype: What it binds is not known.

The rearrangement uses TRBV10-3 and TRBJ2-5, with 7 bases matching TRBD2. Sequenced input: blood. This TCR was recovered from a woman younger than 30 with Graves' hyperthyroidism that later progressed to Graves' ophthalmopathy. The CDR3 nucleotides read TGTGCCATCGGTGGCGGGAGTGAGGAGACCCAGTACTTC. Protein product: CAIGGGSEETQYF.